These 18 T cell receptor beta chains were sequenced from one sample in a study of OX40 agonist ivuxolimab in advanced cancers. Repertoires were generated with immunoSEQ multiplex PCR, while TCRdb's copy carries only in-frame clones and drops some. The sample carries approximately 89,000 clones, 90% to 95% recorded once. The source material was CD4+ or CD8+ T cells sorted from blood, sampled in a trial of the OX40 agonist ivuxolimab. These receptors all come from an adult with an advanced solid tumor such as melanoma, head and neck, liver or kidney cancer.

The CDR3 nucleotides read TGTGCCAGTTCTCCTCGCAGCTCCTACAATGAGCAGTTCTTC. Its protein is CASSPRSSYNEQFF. The chain carries TRBV19 and TRBJ2-1, with D unclear. CDR1 and CDR2 from the germline V gene are LNHDA and SQIVND (reference sequence). V was clipped by 8 bases and J by 0 bases, with 11 bases between them. CDR3 length equals 14 residues.

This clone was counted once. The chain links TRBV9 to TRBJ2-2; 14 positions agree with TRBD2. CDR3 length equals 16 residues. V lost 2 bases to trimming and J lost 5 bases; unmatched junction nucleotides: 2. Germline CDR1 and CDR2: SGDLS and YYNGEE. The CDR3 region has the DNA TGTGCCAGCAGCGTTTGGACTAGCGGGAGGACCGGGGAGCTGTTTTTT. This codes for CASSVWTSGRTGELFF.

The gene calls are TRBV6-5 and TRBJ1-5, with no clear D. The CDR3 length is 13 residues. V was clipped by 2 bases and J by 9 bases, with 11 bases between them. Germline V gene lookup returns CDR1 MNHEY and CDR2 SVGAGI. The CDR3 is CASSYGLSRPQHF. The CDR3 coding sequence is TGTGCCAGCAGTTACGGCCTCAGTAGGCCCCAGCATTTT.

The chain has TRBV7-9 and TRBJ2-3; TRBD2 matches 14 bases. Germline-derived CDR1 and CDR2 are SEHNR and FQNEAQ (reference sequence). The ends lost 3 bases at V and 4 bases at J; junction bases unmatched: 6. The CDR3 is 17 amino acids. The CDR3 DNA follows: TGTGCCAGCAGCTTCATTCGGACTAGCGGGAGGTCAGATACGCAGTATTTT. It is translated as CASSFIRTSGRSDTQYF.

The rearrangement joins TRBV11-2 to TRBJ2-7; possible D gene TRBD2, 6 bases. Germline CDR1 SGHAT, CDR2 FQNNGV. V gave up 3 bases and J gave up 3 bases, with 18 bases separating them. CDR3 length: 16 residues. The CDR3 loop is CASSLTFVSGVYEQYF. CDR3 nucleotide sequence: TGTGCCAGCAGCTTGACGTTCGTATCGGGAGTCTACGAGCAGTACTTC.

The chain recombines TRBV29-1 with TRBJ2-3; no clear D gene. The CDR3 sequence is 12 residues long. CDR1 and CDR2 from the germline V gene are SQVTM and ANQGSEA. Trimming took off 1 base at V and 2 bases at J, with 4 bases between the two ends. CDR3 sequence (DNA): TGCAGCGTTGAAGGGCCCACAGATACGCAGTATTTT. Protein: CSVEGPTDTQYF.

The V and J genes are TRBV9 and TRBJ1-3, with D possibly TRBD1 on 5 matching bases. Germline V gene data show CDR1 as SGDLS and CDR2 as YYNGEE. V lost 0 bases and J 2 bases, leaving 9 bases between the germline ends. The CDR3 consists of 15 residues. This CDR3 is CASSVEKGPGNTIYF. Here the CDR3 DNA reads TGTGCCAGCAGCGTAGAAAAGGGGCCTGGAAACACCATATATTTT.

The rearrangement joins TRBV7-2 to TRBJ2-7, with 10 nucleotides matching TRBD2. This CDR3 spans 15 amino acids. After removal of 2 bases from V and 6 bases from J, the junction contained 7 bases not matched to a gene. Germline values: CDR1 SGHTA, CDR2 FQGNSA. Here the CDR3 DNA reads TGTGCCAGCAGCTTATCGGGACTAGCGTCCCTCGAGCAGTACTTC. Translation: CASSLSGLASLEQYF.

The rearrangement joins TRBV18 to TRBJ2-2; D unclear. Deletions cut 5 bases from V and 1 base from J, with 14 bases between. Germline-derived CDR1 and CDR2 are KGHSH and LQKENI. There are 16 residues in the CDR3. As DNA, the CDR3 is TGTGCCAGCTCATCCACCGGCAGGATGAACACCGGGGAGCTGTTTTTT. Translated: CASSSTGRMNTGELFF.

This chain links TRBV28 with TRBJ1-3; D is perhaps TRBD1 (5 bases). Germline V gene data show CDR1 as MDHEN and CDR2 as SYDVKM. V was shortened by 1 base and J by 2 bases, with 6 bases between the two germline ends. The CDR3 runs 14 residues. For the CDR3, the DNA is TGTGCCAGCAGTTTATCGGGGGCTGGAAACACCATATATTTT. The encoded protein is CASSLSGAGNTIYF.

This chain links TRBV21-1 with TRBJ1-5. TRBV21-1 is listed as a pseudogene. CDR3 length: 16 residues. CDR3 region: CASSKGGDTPNQPQHF. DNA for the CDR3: TGTGCCAGCAGCAAAGGGGGGGACACACCCAATCAGCCCCAGCATTTT.

The CDR3 DNA reads as TGCAGCGGCCAACCCACGGCAGATACGCAGTATTTT. Its translation: CSGQPTADTQYF. The J gene is TRBJ2-3, the V gene TRBV29-1; D is uncertain. Per germline, CDR1 SQVTM and CDR2 ANQGSEA. V was pared by 7 bases and J by 4 bases, with 12 bases between. CDR3 length equals 12 residues.

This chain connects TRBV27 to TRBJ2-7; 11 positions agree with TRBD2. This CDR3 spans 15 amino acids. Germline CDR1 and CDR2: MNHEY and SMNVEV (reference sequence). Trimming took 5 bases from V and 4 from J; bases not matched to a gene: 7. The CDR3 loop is CASSPRLAGRYEQYF. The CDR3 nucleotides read TGTGCCAGCAGTCCCAGACTAGCGGGAAGGTACGAGCAGTACTTC.

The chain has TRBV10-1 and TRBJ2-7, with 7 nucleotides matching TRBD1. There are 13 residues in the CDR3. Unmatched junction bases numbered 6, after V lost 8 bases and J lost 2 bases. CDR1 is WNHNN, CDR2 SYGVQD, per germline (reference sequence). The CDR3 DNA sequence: TGCGCCAGCTCGGGACAGAAAGCCTACGAGCAGTACTTC. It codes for CASSGQKAYEQYF.

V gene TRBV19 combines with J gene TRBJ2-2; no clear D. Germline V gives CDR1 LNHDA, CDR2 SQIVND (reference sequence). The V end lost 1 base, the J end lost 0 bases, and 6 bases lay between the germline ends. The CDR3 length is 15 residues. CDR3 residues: CASSIGPTNTGELFF. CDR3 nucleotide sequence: TGTGCCAGTAGTATAGGCCCCACGAACACCGGGGAGCTGTTTTTT.

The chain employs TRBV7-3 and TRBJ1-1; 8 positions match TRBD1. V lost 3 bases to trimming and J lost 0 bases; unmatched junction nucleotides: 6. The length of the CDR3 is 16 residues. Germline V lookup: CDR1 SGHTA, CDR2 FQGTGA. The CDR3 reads CASSLGGQGMNTEAFF. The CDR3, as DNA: TGTGCCAGCAGCTTGGGAGGACAGGGAATGAACACTGAAGCTTTCTTT.

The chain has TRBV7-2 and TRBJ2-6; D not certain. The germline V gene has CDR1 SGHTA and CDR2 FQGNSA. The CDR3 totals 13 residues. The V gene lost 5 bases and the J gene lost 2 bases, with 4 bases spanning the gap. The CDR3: CASSPPGANVLTF. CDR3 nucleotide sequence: TGTGCCAGCAGCCCGCCTGGGGCCAACGTCCTGACTTTC.

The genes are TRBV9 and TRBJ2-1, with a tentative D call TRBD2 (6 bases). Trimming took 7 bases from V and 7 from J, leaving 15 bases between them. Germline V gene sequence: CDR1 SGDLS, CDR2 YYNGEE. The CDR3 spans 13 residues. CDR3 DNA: TGTGCCAGCGGGCTAGTGGGGGGAAATGAGCAGTTCTTC. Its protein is CASGLVGGNEQFF. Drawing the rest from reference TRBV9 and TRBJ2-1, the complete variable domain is DSGVTQTPKHLITATGQRVTLRCSPRSGDLSVYWYQQSLDQGLQFLIQYYNGEERAKGNILERFSAQQFPDLHSELNLSSLELGDSALYFCASGLVGGNEQFFGPGTRLTVL.